The clone carrying this T cell receptor (beta chain) occurred once. This record comes from a study of T cell responses to AZD1222 COVID-19 vaccine. Overall study: Combined were second doses at about 4 or about 12 weeks.

Repertoires were generated with immunoSEQ multiplex PCR, while TCRdb's copy carries only in-frame clones and drops some. The sample lists tens of thousands of clones, more than 70% occurring once. J lost 0 bases, V lost 2 bases, and 1 base had no gene match. CDR1 is SGHTS, CDR2 YDEGEE, per germline. CDR3 length: 15 amino acids. The sequence was collected from an adult in good health. The chain has TRBV5-8 and TRBJ2-1; 8 nucleotides agree with TRBD1. The sample here was peripheral blood, taken on day 0 of AZD1222 vaccination. In DNA, the CDR3 is TGTGCCAGCAGCTTTGGGACAGGCTCCTACAATGAGCAGTTCTTC. Translated: CASSFGTGSYNEQFF.